Included here is one TCR beta chain sequence, with context. Antigen unknown. This record comes from a study of shared clonotypes between healthy human individuals. Points from the study as a whole: Four donors held about 5% of naive CD4 clonotypes in common. A reduction in generation probabilities was seen for non-shared clonotypes relative to those shared by all four donors.

The J segment lost 7 bases and the V segment lost 0 bases, leaving 5 bases of the junction unmatched. Germline V gives CDR1 SGHRS, CDR2 YFSETQ. The CDR3 has 15 residues. Under the authors' procedure: Junction-only immunoSEQ data arrived without quality scores, meaning filtering differed. Generated by immunoSEQ multiplex PCR, the TCRdb table keeps only in-frame clones and is missing some. V, J and clone size derive from that table, while D and trimming were established from the DNA sequence. This sample has about 2.4 million clones; roughly 93% occur once, and the top ten carry around 0.4%. The chain couples TRBV5-1 to TRBJ2-1; 9 bases fit TRBD2. The source is a man between 18 and 35 years old in good health. Some clones in this sample may be carry-over from other donors' samples. Specimen: naive CD4+ T cells from PBMCs. The subset here: CD45RA+ positively selected. The CDR3 is CASSLDGGRGNEQFF. The CDR3 DNA is TGCGCCAGCAGCTTGGATGGCGGGAGGGGGAATGAGCAGTTCTTC.